Below, 26 T cell receptor beta chains from the same sample are listed, as sequenced in a study of blood T cell repertoires in COVID-19. Method: immunoSEQ multiplex PCR; TCRdb's copy keeps in-frame clones and lacks some. Of about 50,000 clones listed, about 83% are singletons. The material sequenced was peripheral blood. The receptor set was obtained from a man aged 35 to 55 with acute or convalescent COVID-19.

The chain couples TRBV5-1 to TRBJ1-2; the match to TRBD1 covers 10 bases. Germline lookup yields CDR1 SGHRS and CDR2 YFSETQ. V gave up 1 base and J gave up 4 bases; unmatched junction bases: 4. The CDR3 covers 15 residues. CDR3 nucleotide sequence: TGCGCCAGCAGCTTGTCCGGGACAGGGGTCTATGGCTACACCTTC. This codes for CASSLSGTGVYGYTF.

V usage is TRBV21-1 and J usage is TRBJ1-1; TRBD1 is the table's D call and was not checked against the DNA. TRBV21-1 is described as a pseudogene. The CDR3 is 16 amino acids. The CDR3 coding sequence is TGTGCCAGCAGCAAAGTTCAATCCAGGGTGATCACTGAAGCTTTCTTT. This sequence encodes CASSKVQSRVITEAFF.

The chain has TRBV19 and TRBJ2-3, with D possibly being TRBD1 (6 bases). The CDR3 runs to 15 residues. V shed 3 bases and J shed 1 base, with 11 bases lying between them. Per germline, CDR1 LNHDA and CDR2 SQIVND (reference sequence). The CDR3 sequence is CASSIGDIRTDTQYF. The DNA of the CDR3 is TGTGCCAGTAGTATTGGGGACATCCGCACAGATACGCAGTATTTT.

V usage is TRBV7-2 and J usage is TRBJ1-2, with D unclear. Germline CDR1 and CDR2: SGHTA and FQGNSA. This CDR3 is 14 amino acids long. Between the trimmed V and J ends, which lost 3 bases and 2 bases, there was a span of 10 bases. The CDR3: CASSLGLPNYGYTF. Written as DNA, the CDR3 is TGTGCCAGCAGCTTGGGCTTGCCCAACTATGGCTACACCTTC.

The rearrangement links TRBV27 to TRBJ1-5; D is ambiguous. CDR3 length: 15 amino acids. Between the trimmed V and J ends, which lost 1 base and 4 bases, there was a span of 11 bases. The germline gives CDR1 MNHEY, CDR2 SMNVEV (reference sequence). CDR3 amino acids: CASSLYSSGNQPQHF. The CDR3 coding sequence is TGTGCCAGCAGTTTATATTCGTCGGGAAATCAGCCCCAGCATTTT.

The gene calls are TRBV9 and TRBJ2-3; D gene unclear. The CDR3 consists of 14 residues. Looked up from germline, CDR1 is SGDLS and CDR2 is YYNGEE. Trimming removed 0 bases at V and 2 bases at J, with 7 bases between. The CDR3 nucleotides are TGTGCCAGCAGCGTAGCGCAGATCACAGATACGCAGTATTTT. Encoded protein: CASSVAQITDTQYF.

The chain uses TRBV11-2 and TRBJ1-6, with TRBD1 matching 7 bases. V was clipped by 4 bases and J by 7 bases; unmatched bases: 1. CDR1 is SGHAT, CDR2 FQNNGV, per germline. The CDR3 contains 13 residues. CDR3: CASSSDRNSPLHF. The CDR3 DNA reads as TGTGCCAGCAGCTCGGACAGGAATTCACCCCTCCACTTT.

The V gene is TRBV7-2, the J gene TRBJ1-1; TRBD1 agrees at 8 bases. Germline CDR1 SGHTA, CDR2 FQGNSA. The CDR3 consists of 16 residues. The trim removed 5 bases at V and 2 bases at J, leaving 10 bases unmatched. CDR3 residues: CASSGQGATINTEAFF. The DNA for the CDR3 is TGTGCCAGCAGCGGCCAGGGGGCTACCATTAACACTGAAGCTTTCTTT.

The chain carries TRBV21-1 and TRBJ1-5. TRBV21-1 is termed a pseudogene. The CDR3 is made up of 13 amino acids. The CDR3 reads CASRRQCNQPQHF. CDR3 nucleotide sequence: TGTGCCAGCAGGAGGCAGTGCAATCAGCCCCAGCATTTT.

The chain combines TRBV5-5 with TRBJ2-1; the match to TRBD2 covers 9 bases. The CDR3 sequence is 16 residues long. V lost 3 bases and J lost 3; bases outside the gene matches: 7. Per germline, CDR1 SGHKS and CDR2 YYEKEE (reference sequence). The CDR3: CASSSRTSEGYNEQFF. CDR3 DNA sequence: TGTGCCAGCAGCTCCAGGACTAGCGAAGGCTACAATGAGCAGTTCTTC.

The chain has TRBV2 and TRBJ1-3; possible D gene TRBD1, 6 bases. V gave up 3 bases and J gave up 4 bases, with 13 bases separating them. Germline V CDR1 and CDR2: SNHLY, FYNNEI. The CDR3 loop spans 15 amino acids. The CDR3 DNA sequence: TGTGCCAGCAGTGATCAGGGGCCAACCGGAAACACCATATATTTT. This encodes CASSDQGPTGNTIYF.

V and J are TRBV19 and TRBJ1-5, with 10 bases lining up with TRBD1. The CDR3 is made up of 15 amino acids. The germline V gene has CDR1 LNHDA and CDR2 SQIVND (reference sequence). V dropped 5 bases and J dropped 1; count of bases not matched to a gene: 2. DNA for the CDR3: TGTGCCAGTAGTTGGGGACAGGGGAGCAATCAGCCCCAGCATTTT. This translates into CASSWGQGSNQPQHF. Using reference TRBV19 and TRBJ1-5 for the parts outside the CDR3, the full variable domain is DGGITQSPKYLFRKEGQNVTLSCEQNLNHDAMYWYRQDPGQGLRLIYYSQIVNDFQKGDIAEGYSVSREKKESFPLTVTSAQKNPTAFYLCASSWGQGSNQPQHFGDGTRLSIL.

V gene TRBV5-1 combines with J gene TRBJ2-3, with D possibly being TRBD2 (5 bases). V was trimmed by 0 bases and J by 6 bases, leaving 14 bases between them. Germline assignment: CDR1 SGHRS and CDR2 YFSETQ. CDR3 size: 15 residues. The CDR3 bases are TGCGCCAGCAGCTTGGAGGGCGGGCACGCGGATACGCAGTATTTT. Encoded protein: CASSLEGGHADTQYF.

This clone was seen only once. This chain's CDR3 is CASSLPSSFSYNEQFF. The DNA of the CDR3 is TGTGCCAGCAGCCTGCCTAGCTCCTTCTCCTACAATGAGCAGTTCTTC. The chain employs TRBV5-8 and TRBJ2-1, with D possibly matching TRBD2 (5 bases). The CDR3 spans 16 residues. Germline CDR1 and CDR2: SGHTS and YDEGEE. V dropped 4 bases and J dropped 0 bases, with 14 bases sitting between them.

This clone was recorded once. V and J are TRBV19 and TRBJ1-2; D uncertain. Trimming removed 5 bases at V and 7 bases at J, with 11 bases between. Germline CDR1 and CDR2: LNHDA and SQIVND (reference sequence). The CDR3 is 12 residues long. Here the CDR3 reads CASSGLRVGYTF. The CDR3 bases are TGTGCCAGTAGTGGACTTAGGGTTGGCTACACCTTC.

The CDR3 coding sequence is TGTGCCAGCAGTGGAGGGCCGATAGGAAAAAGGCACAATGAGCAGTTCTTC. Translated, it gives CASSGGPIGKRHNEQFF. V gene TRBV6-1 combines with J gene TRBJ2-1; TRBD2 might be the D (5 bases). CDR3 size: 17 residues. Germline loops: CDR1 MNHNS, CDR2 SASEGT. V lost 4 bases, J lost 5 bases, and 21 bases lay in between.

V is TRBV19 and J is TRBJ1-1; 8 nucleotides agree with TRBD1. Germline V gene lookup returns CDR1 LNHDA and CDR2 SQIVND (reference sequence). Trimming removed 4 bases from V and 8 bases from J; junction bases left unmatched: 9. The CDR3 totals 14 residues. The CDR3 reads CASSTGRGRTEAFF. The CDR3 region has the DNA TGTGCCAGTAGTACCGGCAGGGGGCGGACGGAAGCTTTCTTT.

The chain is built from TRBV11-2 and TRBJ1-1; D is unresolved. V was clipped by 5 bases and J by 7 bases, with 14 bases between them. This CDR3 region has 13 residues. Germline CDR1 and CDR2: SGHAT and FQNNGV. The CDR3 coding sequence is TGTGCCAGCAGCCGCGCACGGGAGGTTGAAGCTTTCTTT. Translated: CASSRAREVEAFF.

The chain joins TRBV29-1 to TRBJ1-2, with unresolved D. Trimming left V 4 bases short and J 8 bases short, with 17 bases between. Germline V gives CDR1 SQVTM, CDR2 ANQGSEA. This CDR3 has 13 amino acids. The CDR3 sequence: CSVGSSGRRGYTF. As DNA, the CDR3 is TGCAGCGTTGGATCATCTGGGAGACGGGGCTACACCTTC. The full variable domain, completed using reference TRBV29-1 and TRBJ1-2, is SAVISQKPSRDICQRGTSLTIQCQVDSQVTMMFWYRQQPGQSLTLIATANQGSEATYESGFVIDKFPISRPNLTFSTLTVSNMSPEDSSIYLCSVGSSGRRGYTFGSGTRLTVV.

The chain carries TRBV3-1 (or the pseudogene TRBV3-2) and TRBJ2-2; D possibly corresponds to TRBD1 (7 bases). Germline assignment: CDR1 LGHDT and CDR2 YNNKEL (reference sequence). Deletions cut 4 bases from V and 5 bases from J, with 17 bases between. The CDR3 has 16 amino acids. This chain's CDR3 is CASSPNGGGTTGELFF. CDR3 in DNA: TGTGCCAGCAGCCCAAACGGAGGGGGCACGACCGGGGAGCTGTTTTTT.

V usage is TRBV20-1 and J usage is TRBJ1-2, with D perhaps TRBD1 (5 bases). Looked up from germline, CDR1 is DFQATT and CDR2 is SNEGSKA (reference sequence). V was trimmed by 3 bases and J by 8 bases, leaving 16 bases between them. CDR3 length: 13 residues. CDR3: CSASPPGRLGYTF. CDR3 nucleotide sequence: TGCAGTGCTAGTCCTCCAGGGCGGCTGGGCTACACCTTC.

This chain connects TRBV18 to TRBJ2-7; TRBD2 agrees at 7 bases. V shed 3 bases, J shed 1 base, and the junction held 3 bases outside the gene matches. This CDR3 is 14 amino acids long. The germline CDR1 and CDR2 sequences are KGHSH and LQKENI. The CDR3 coding sequence is TGTGCCAGCTCACCGGGGAGGGGATCCTACGAGCAGTACGTC. Its protein product is CASSPGRGSYEQYV.

This chain uses TRBV12-5 with TRBJ2-5, with 8 bases aligning to TRBD2. The trim removed 4 bases at V and 5 bases at J, leaving 6 bases unmatched. CDR3 length equals 14 residues. The germline gives CDR1 LGHNT, CDR2 FRNRAP. The CDR3 bases are TGTGCTAGTGGTTATCGGACTAGCCTTGAGACCCAGTACTTC. Its protein is CASGYRTSLETQYF.

The chain is built from TRBV20-1 and TRBJ2-1; the D is unclear. Looked up from germline, CDR1 is DFQATT and CDR2 is SNEGSKA (reference sequence). The CDR3 has 11 residues. The V end lost 1 base, the J end lost 7 bases, and 5 bases lay between the germline ends. The CDR3: CSARVLNEQFF. DNA for the CDR3: TGCAGTGCTAGAGTCCTTAATGAGCAGTTCTTC.

This chain links TRBV2 with TRBJ2-7; D remains unclear. Germline V gene data show CDR1 as SNHLY and CDR2 as FYNNEI. V lost 5 bases and J lost 6, with 14 bases in between. This CDR3 has 13 amino acids. The CDR3 DNA reads TGTGCCAGCAGTTTAGATCTCCAGCGCGAGCAGTACGTC. This gives the protein CASSLDLQREQYV.

The chain employs TRBV25-1 and TRBJ2-5; TRBD1 is a possible D gene (5 bases). Germline CDR1 MGHDK, CDR2 SYGVNS. Trimming pared 7 bases from V and 3 bases from J, leaving 12 bases between. CDR3 size: 13 residues. The DNA of the CDR3 is TGTGCCAGCACTACATGGGGCGAAGAGACCCAGTACTTC. This gives the protein CASTTWGEETQYF.